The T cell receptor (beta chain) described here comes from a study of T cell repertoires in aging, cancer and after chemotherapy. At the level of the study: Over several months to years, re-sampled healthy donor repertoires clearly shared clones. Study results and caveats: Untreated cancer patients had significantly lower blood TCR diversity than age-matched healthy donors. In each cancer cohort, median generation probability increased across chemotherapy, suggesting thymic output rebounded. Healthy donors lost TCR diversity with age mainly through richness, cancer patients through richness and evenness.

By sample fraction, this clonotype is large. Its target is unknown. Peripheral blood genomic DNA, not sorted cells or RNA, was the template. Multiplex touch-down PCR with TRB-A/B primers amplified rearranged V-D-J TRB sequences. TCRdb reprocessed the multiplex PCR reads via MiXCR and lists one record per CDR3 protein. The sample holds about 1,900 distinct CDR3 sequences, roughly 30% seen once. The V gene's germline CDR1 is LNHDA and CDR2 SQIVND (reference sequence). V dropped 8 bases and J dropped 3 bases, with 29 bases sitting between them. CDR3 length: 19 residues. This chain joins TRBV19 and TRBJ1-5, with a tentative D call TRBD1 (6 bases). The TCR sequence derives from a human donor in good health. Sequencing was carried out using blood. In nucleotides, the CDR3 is TGTGCCAGTCACGCCGGCCCGCGGGACACCATACTCCTCAATCAGCCCCAGCATTTT. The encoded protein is CASHAGPRDTILLNQPQHF.